A selection of T cell receptor beta chains follows, all from one sample in a study of blood T cell repertoires in COVID-19. TCRdb's table, derived via immunoSEQ multiplex PCR, lists solely in-frame clones and lacks some. The sample lists roughly 77,000 clones; around 79% were seen once. The sequencing sample was made of peripheral blood. The receptors were gathered from a man in his sixties with active or convalescent COVID-19. The CDR3 runs from the conserved cysteine through the conserved F or W. A D gene is named only where the DNA matches it firmly. Rows give clone size only sometimes, using once, few, many, or a class for an expanded clone.

v_gene	d_gene	j_gene	abundance	CDR3aa	CDR3nt
TRBV6-7	TRBD1	TRBJ1-2	NA	CASSYPTDRFYGYTF	TGTGCCAGCAGTTACCCCACGGACAGGTTCTATGGCTACACCTTC
TRBV5-1	NA	TRBJ1-4	NA	CASSLAGDDEKLFF	TGCGCCAGCAGCTTGGCAGGGGATGATGAAAAACTGTTTTTT
TRBV5-5	TRBD1	TRBJ1-3	once	CASRPGQNSGNTIYF	TGTGCCAGCAGACCGGGACAGAACTCTGGAAACACCATATATTTT
TRBV5-1	TRBD1	TRBJ1-4	NA	CASSADRGEDEKLFF	TGCGCCAGCAGCGCGGACAGGGGAGAAGATGAAAAACTGTTTTTT
TRBV20-1	NA	TRBJ1-4	NA	CSASQWTNEKLFF	TGCAGTGCTAGTCAGTGGACTAATGAAAAACTGTTTTTT
TRBV5-6	NA	TRBJ1-1	NA	CASSLITGLAFF	TGTGCCAGCAGCTTGATCACAGGGCTGGCTTTCTTT
TRBV28	TRBD1	TRBJ1-5	few	CASRRRQGYQPQHF	TGTGCCAGCAGACGACGACAGGGGTACCAGCCCCAGCATTTT
TRBV5-1	NA	TRBJ2-2	NA	CASRGTASGELFF	TGCGCCAGCAGGGGTACAGCCTCCGGGGAGCTGTTTTTT
TRBV5-1	TRBD2	TRBJ2-1	NA	CASSSEARLADTYNEQFF	TGCGCCAGCAGCTCTGAAGCCCGACTAGCGGATACCTACAATGAGCAGTTCTTC
TRBV7-2	TRBD2	TRBJ2-2	NA	CASSLDNPGGGAGELFF	TGTGCCAGCAGCTTAGACAACCCGGGCGGGGGTGCCGGGGAGCTGTTTTTT
TRBV2	NA	TRBJ1-6	NA	CASRGDGGGPLHF	TGTGCCAGCAGGGGGGACGGGGGGGGACCCCTCCACTTT
TRBV27	TRBD1	TRBJ1-6	NA	CASRGTGESPLHF	TGTGCCAGCAGAGGGACAGGGGAGTCACCCCTCCACTTT
TRBV4-1	TRBD2	TRBJ2-7	medium-sized	CASSLRGGHEQYF	TGCGCCAGCAGCCTTCGGGGGGGCCACGAGCAGTACTTC
TRBV7-8	TRBD1	TRBJ2-3	NA	CASSGTGALTDTQYF	TGTGCCAGCAGCGGAACAGGGGCCCTCACAGATACGCAGTATTTT
TRBV19	TRBD1	TRBJ1-2	NA	CASSPTGVYGYTF	TGTGCCAGTAGTCCGACAGGGGTCTACGGCTACACCTTC
TRBV6-4	NA	TRBJ1-6	once	CASRTEHSSYNSPLHF	TGTGCCAGCAGGACAGAGCATAGCTCCTATAATTCACCCCTCCACTTT
TRBV19	TRBD1	TRBJ1-5	NA	CASSDRVTQPQHF	TGTGCCAGTAGTGACAGGGTAACACAGCCCCAGCATTTT
TRBV9	TRBD2	TRBJ2-7	NA	CASSVAGRDEQYF	TGTGCCAGCAGCGTAGCTGGGAGGGACGAGCAGTACTTC
TRBV7-9	NA	TRBJ1-2	NA	CASMKRAVENYGYTF	TGTGCCAGCATGAAGAGGGCGGTTGAAAACTATGGCTACACCTTC
TRBV12-3/TRBV12-4	NA	TRBJ1-2	few	CASSLQESYGYTF	TGTGCCAGCAGTCTACAGGAGTCCTATGGCTACACCTTC
TRBV10-3	NA	TRBJ2-5	NA	CAISESLHSPETQYF	TGTGCCATCAGTGAGTCTCTGCACAGCCCGGAGACCCAGTACTTC
TRBV10-2	TRBD2	TRBJ2-1	NA	CASKSLAGGRNSYNEQFF	TGCGCCAGCAAAAGCCTAGCGGGGGGCCGCAACTCCTACAATGAGCAGTTCTTC
TRBV29-1	TRBD1	TRBJ1-3	NA	CSAQTGGPGNTIYF	TGCAGCGCCCAGACAGGGGGCCCCGGAAACACCATATATTTT
TRBV24-1	NA	TRBJ2-7	few	CATSAQPFYEQYF	TGTGCCACCAGTGCACAGCCCTTCTACGAGCAGTACTTC
TRBV6-5	TRBD2	TRBJ2-5	NA	CASSLTSGGVETQYF	TGTGCCAGCAGCCTGACTAGCGGGGGGGTGGAGACCCAGTACTTC
TRBV4-2	NA	TRBJ1-5	few	CASSQDTGKDQPQHF	TGTGCCAGCAGCCAAGATACAGGGAAGGATCAGCCCCAGCATTTT
TRBV20-1	TRBD1	TRBJ2-3	NA	CSAQGGQGRLF	TGCAGTGCCCAAGGTGGACAGGGCCGGCTTTTT
TRBV7-8	TRBD1	TRBJ1-2	NA	CASSLGQGGGYGYTF	TGTGCCAGCAGCTTAGGGCAGGGGGGAGGCTATGGCTACACCTTC
TRBV29-1	TRBD1	TRBJ1-1	NA	CSVDGQGWTEAFF	TGCAGCGTTGACGGACAGGGTTGGACTGAAGCTTTCTTT
TRBV10-3	NA	TRBJ1-1	NA	CAITDSMNTEAFF	TGTGCCATCACGGACAGCATGAACACTGAAGCTTTCTTT
TRBV30	NA	TRBJ1-2	NA	CAWSVLAVPYTF	TGTGCCTGGAGTGTACTAGCAGTGCCCTACACCTTC
TRBV7-2	TRBD1	TRBJ2-1	NA	CASSPGTGYDNEQFF	TGTGCCAGCAGCCCCGGGACAGGGTATGACAATGAGCAGTTCTTC
TRBV25-1	TRBD1	TRBJ1-6	NA	CASSGGTGTEYNSPLHF	TGTGCCAGCAGTGGGGGGACCGGGACAGAATATAATTCACCCCTCCACTTT
TRBV27	NA	TRBJ2-4	NA	CASSRGTQNIQYF	TGTGCCAGCAGTCGAGGGACTCAAAACATTCAGTACTTC
TRBV18	NA	TRBJ1-4	once	CASFRGNEKLFF	TGTGCCAGCTTTCGGGGTAATGAAAAACTGTTTTTT
TRBV4-1	TRBD1	TRBJ1-6	NA	CASSQGEDRGSSPLHF	TGCGCCAGCAGCCAGGGGGAAGACAGGGGTAGCTCACCCCTCCACTTT